The clone carrying this T cell receptor beta chain turned up a few times. The target antigen is unknown. TCRdb re-called the RT-PCR reads through MiXCR, storing one row per CDR3 protein. The sample holds a few hundred thousand distinct CDR3 sequences, 21% seen once. This sample stems from a study of response to subunit inactivated influenza vaccine. General study results and limits: After each seasonal influenza vaccination, few new T cells are recruited, the authors suggested.

The sample was PBMCs from blood, taken 21 months after vaccination. The sequence derives from a man aged 45 to 75 who received an inactivated influenza vaccine.

CDR3 amino acids: CASSRMTGVGEKLFF. The CDR3 DNA reads TGTGCCAGCAGCCGGATGACAGGGGTTGGTGAAAAACTGTTTTTT. This chain links TRBV6-1 with TRBJ1-4; 8 bases fit TRBD1. V dropped 6 bases and J dropped 7; count of bases not matched to a gene: 10. The CDR3 is 15 amino acids. Germline V CDR1 and CDR2: MNHNS, SASEGT.